This T cell receptor (beta chain) was captured in a study of radiation and T cells in renal cell carcinoma. Overall study findings and caveats: In blood, top tumor clones expanded by 2 weeks, shrinking by 4. Pretreatment tumor biopsies were lacking, so baseline clonotypes are unknown.

As to time point: blood 4 weeks post-SBRT, at nephrectomy. Documented treatment: 15 Gy SBRT to primary tumor, nephrectomy 4 weeks later. After SBRT, blood was collected at 2 and 4 weeks, plus baseline. The tumor was a clear cell renal cell carcinoma. Profiling relied on immunoSEQ multiplex PCR, and the TCRdb table lists in-frame clones only, not all of them. This sample has 150,000 or so clones, with 88% found just once. Trimming took 6 bases from V and 3 from J, leaving 8 bases between them. The germline gives CDR1 ENHRY, CDR2 SYGVKD. This CDR3 region has 12 residues. As to this clone: Its antigen is not identified.

Sequences were derived from blood, sampled from a patient whose treatment included radiotherapy and nephrectomy. The TCR was taken from a woman aged 45-60 years with renal cell carcinoma. This chain links TRBV10-3 with TRBJ1-2, with D perhaps matching TRBD1 (6 bases). The CDR3: CAIRQGDYGYTF. The CDR3 DNA sequence: TGTGCCATCAGACAGGGTGACTATGGCTACACCTTC.